The 24 T cell receptor beta chains presented below share a single source sample, sequenced in a study of cytomegalovirus exposure and HLA in healthy donors (dated by TCRdb to 2017 to 2019). Library creation used the immunoSEQ multiplex PCR assay. A mixture of 60 forward primers for TCR Vbeta segments and 13 reverse primers for TCR Jbeta segments was used in the multiplex PCR. Entries here come from immuneACCESS through TCRdb and include only in-frame sequences with V and J called. Some clones fail to appear in such tables; in the studies checked, an unresolved V gene covers under half of the shortfall, and the cause of the remainder is unknown. This sample comprises under 200,000 clones, around three quarters of them detected only once. The ten largest clonotypes hold more than 2% of the sample. Source material: PBMCs. The receptors stem from a woman in her 30s in good health and CMV-seropositive.

This chain connects TRBV18 to TRBJ1-1, with 7 bases identical to TRBD1. Germline CDR1 and CDR2: KGHSH and LQKENI. The CDR3 length is 17 residues. The junction had 9 bases not matched to a gene; V was cut back by 2 bases and J by 0 bases. The CDR3 here is CASSPSGTALLNTEAFF. The DNA for the CDR3 is TGTGCCAGCTCACCATCTGGGACAGCTCTTTTGAACACTGAAGCTTTCTTT. The full variable domain, in which reference TRBV18 and TRBJ1-1 provide the parts outside the CDR3, is NAGVMQNPRHLVRRRGQEARLRCSPMKGHSHVYWYRQLPEEGLKFMVYLQKENIIDESGMPKERFSAEFPKEGPSILRIQQVVRGDSAAYFCASSPSGTALLNTEAFFGQGTRLTVV.

This chain joins TRBV27 and TRBJ1-5; 11 bases are shared with TRBD1. Germline CDR1 reads MNHEY; CDR2 reads SMNVEV (reference sequence). After removal of 5 bases from V and 6 bases from J, the junction contained 9 bases not matched to a gene. The CDR3 loop spans 16 amino acids. The CDR3 loop is CASSPWTGGAGQPQHF. Written as DNA, the CDR3 is TGTGCCAGCAGTCCCTGGACAGGGGGCGCGGGTCAGCCCCAGCATTTT.

The chain links TRBV5-1 to TRBJ1-4, with 8 bases fitting TRBD1. CDR1 is SGHRS, CDR2 YFSETQ, per germline. V was clipped by 2 bases and J by 6 bases; unmatched bases: 6. This CDR3 comprises 15 residues. The CDR3 coding sequence is TGCGCCAGCAGCTTAGGACAGGGAAGCGATGAAAAACTGTTTTTT. This encodes CASSLGQGSDEKLFF.

This chain connects TRBV5-1 to TRBJ2-7; 8 bases are shared with TRBD1. V gave up 4 bases and J gave up 4 bases; unmatched junction bases: 10. Germline values: CDR1 SGHRS, CDR2 YFSETQ. The CDR3 contains 15 residues. Written as DNA, the CDR3 is TGCGCCAGCAGCCAAGCCGGGACAGGTCCGTACGAGCAGTACTTC. Protein product: CASSQAGTGPYEQYF.

The chain joins TRBV2 to TRBJ2-5, with TRBD1 identical over 7 bases. The J call is doubtful: the DNA matches TRBJ2-7 better. This CDR3 is built from 14 residues. Germline lookup yields CDR1 SNHLY and CDR2 FYNNEI. In DNA, the CDR3 is TGTGCCAGCAGGGAAATGCAGGGGGTATACGAGCAGTACTTC. This gives the protein CASREMQGVYEQYF.

This chain links TRBV6-6 with TRBJ2-1; D is perhaps TRBD2 (6 bases). Germline CDR1 reads MNHNY; CDR2 reads SVGAGI (reference sequence). The CDR3 runs to 13 residues. Between the trimmed V and J ends, which lost 5 bases and 7 bases, there was a span of 12 bases. The DNA for the CDR3 is TGTGCCAGCAGTGCGATTAGCGGTAATGAGCAGTTCTTC. This codes for CASSAISGNEQFF.

The chain recombines TRBV6-5 with TRBJ1-2; TRBD1 agrees at 10 bases. The CDR3 contains 15 residues. Trimming cost V 6 bases and J 4 bases; bases outside gene matches: 8. Germline values: CDR1 MNHEY, CDR2 SVGAGI. This chain's CDR3 is CASRTRQGATYGYTF. Written as DNA, the CDR3 is TGTGCCAGCAGGACCCGACAGGGGGCGACCTATGGCTACACCTTC.

J is TRBJ2-7 and V is TRBV5-1, with 8 bases identical to TRBD1. The ends lost 4 bases at V and 3 bases at J; junction bases unmatched: 9. Per germline, CDR1 SGHRS and CDR2 YFSETQ. CDR3 length: 15 residues. In DNA, the CDR3 is TGCGCCAGCAGCCCTAGGACAGGGCTATACTACGAGCAGTACTTC. Protein product: CASSPRTGLYYEQYF.

The rearrangement links TRBV5-1 to TRBJ2-5, with 7 positions matching TRBD1. The CDR3 has 15 residues. The V and J ends lost 1 base and 2 bases, in that order; junction bases with no gene match: 5. CDR1 is SGHRS, CDR2 YFSETQ, per germline. CDR3: CASSLLWTGQETQYF. CDR3 nucleotide sequence: TGCGCCAGCAGCTTGCTGTGGACAGGACAAGAGACCCAGTACTTC. Based on the CDR3 plus reference TRBV5-1 and TRBJ2-5, the full variable domain is KAGVTQTPRYLIKTRGQQVTLSCSPISGHRSVSWYQQTPGQGLQFLFEYFSETQRNKGNFPGRFSGRQFSNSRSEMNVSTLELGDSALYLCASSLLWTGQETQYFGPGTRLLVL.

This rearrangement joins TRBV5-1 to TRBJ2-2, with 7 positions matching TRBD1. CDR1 is SGHRS and CDR2 is YFSETQ in the germline V gene. The J segment lost 5 bases and the V segment lost 2 bases, leaving 3 bases of the junction unmatched. This CDR3 is 14 amino acids long. The CDR3 loop is CASSFGTATGELFF. The DNA for the CDR3 is TGCGCCAGCAGCTTCGGGACAGCAACCGGGGAGCTGTTTTTT.

The chain links TRBV7-9 to TRBJ2-7; 7 nucleotides agree with TRBD1. Germline V CDR1 and CDR2: SEHNR, FQNEAQ (reference sequence). J lost 11 bases, V lost 6 bases, and 10 bases had no gene match. The CDR3 covers 12 residues. CDR3: CASSSGQRSEYF. Here the CDR3 DNA reads TGTGCCAGCAGTTCGGGACAGCGAAGCGAGTACTTC.

This sequence joins TRBV14 and TRBJ1-2; 8 bases are shared with TRBD1. This CDR3 spans 16 amino acids. CDR1 and CDR2 (germline): SGHDN, FVKESK. J gave up 4 bases and V 2 bases, and 9 bases lay outside the gene matches. The CDR3 is CASSQYDRGISYGYTF. The CDR3 bases are TGTGCCAGCAGCCAATACGACAGGGGAATATCCTATGGCTACACCTTC.

This clone was counted a few times. The rearrangement uses TRBV9 and TRBJ1-2, with 7 positions matching TRBD1. V lost 3 bases and J lost 2; bases outside the gene matches: 7. The CDR3 sequence is 15 residues long. Germline CDR1 SGDLS, CDR2 YYNGEE. The CDR3 DNA is TGTGCCAGCAGCGCTGAGGGGGACAGCAACTATGGCTACACCTTC. Translation gives CASSAEGDSNYGYTF.

The chain uses TRBV6-1 and TRBJ1-1; D call uncertain. The germline V gene encodes CDR1 MNHNS and CDR2 SASEGT. The V and J ends lost 2 bases and 1 base respectively, with 11 bases between them. This CDR3 has 15 residues. This chain's CDR3 is CASSEWRQRNTEAFF. CDR3 in DNA: TGTGCCAGCAGTGAATGGCGACAAAGGAACACTGAAGCTTTCTTT.

This clone was seen once. This chain links TRBV7-8 with TRBJ2-1; TRBD1 matches at 9 bases. This CDR3 has 14 amino acids. V shed 5 bases and J 7 bases; nucleotides not matched to a gene: 6. Germline-derived CDR1 and CDR2 are SGHVS and FQNEAQ. CDR3 sequence (DNA): TGTGCCAGCAGCCCCGAGACAGGGGGAAATGAGCAGTTCTTC. This translates into CASSPETGGNEQFF.

V is TRBV6-5 and J is TRBJ2-7, with 8 bases aligning to TRBD2. This CDR3 comprises 16 residues. CDR1 and CDR2 from the germline V gene are MNHEY and SVGAGI. The V and J ends lost 1 base and 1 base, in that order; junction bases with no gene match: 6. The CDR3 loop is CASSYWGTSGSYEQYF. The CDR3, as DNA: TGTGCCAGCAGTTACTGGGGTACTAGCGGATCCTACGAGCAGTACTTC.

The chain employs TRBV27 and TRBJ1-2, with 7 bases that match TRBD1. Per the germline V gene, CDR1 is MNHEY and CDR2 is SMNVEV (reference sequence). With 5 bases clipped from V and 4 bases from J, the junction kept 7 bases outside the gene matches. The CDR3 runs 14 residues. The CDR3 spells CASSPTGPSYGYTF. The CDR3 DNA sequence: TGTGCCAGCAGTCCGACAGGGCCTAGCTATGGCTACACCTTC.

Points on this clone: A read error may account for a junction end that differs from germline. This CDR3 is also generated by other DNA sequences in the sample. The gene calls are TRBV2 and TRBJ1-4; D not resolved. The CDR3 spans 12 residues. Per germline, CDR1 SNHLY and CDR2 FYNNEI. The CDR3 region has the DNA TGTGCCAGCAGTCTCGAGGGAGAAAAACTGTTTTTC. Encoded protein: CASSLEGEKLFF.

The V and J genes are TRBV6-5 and TRBJ2-7, with D possibly TRBD2 on 7 matching bases. Trimming took off 2 bases at V and 2 bases at J, with 10 bases between the two ends. This CDR3 comprises 14 residues. Per germline, CDR1 MNHEY and CDR2 SVGAGI. CDR3 DNA sequence: TGTGCCAGCAGTTACGGAGGGGGGGCCTACGAGCAGTACTTC. Encoded protein: CASSYGGGAYEQYF.

J is TRBJ1-2 and V is TRBV2, with D perhaps TRBD1 (6 bases). V was shortened by 6 bases and J by 4 bases, with 15 bases between the two germline ends. The CDR3 is made up of 14 amino acids. The germline CDR1 and CDR2 sequences are SNHLY and FYNNEI. The CDR3 bases are TGTGCCAGCAGAGAGGGGGGGGCGGGCTATGGCTACACCTTC. Translation: CASREGGAGYGYTF.

The chain uses TRBV18 and TRBJ1-1, with D hard to call. The germline V gene encodes CDR1 KGHSH and CDR2 LQKENI. The V end lost 1 base, the J end lost 1 base, and 13 bases lay between the germline ends. The CDR3 covers 16 residues. CDR3 coding DNA: TGTGCCAGCTCACCACGGGTTGGCGGCAGGAACACTGAAGCTTTCTTT. This codes for CASSPRVGGRNTEAFF.

This clone has only a few counts. The chain joins TRBV7-9 to TRBJ2-7; 7 nucleotides agree with TRBD2. This CDR3 spans 14 amino acids. CDR1 SEHNR and CDR2 FQNEAQ come from the germline V gene (reference sequence). Trimming removed 10 bases from V and 0 bases from J; junction bases left unmatched: 9. CDR3 sequence reads: CAIERDSYSYEQYF. CDR3 DNA sequence: TGTGCCATCGAGCGGGATTCCTACTCCTACGAGCAGTACTTC.

The chain is built from TRBV19 and TRBJ1-1; 8 nucleotides match TRBD1. J gave up 5 bases and V 4 bases, and 12 bases lay outside the gene matches. The CDR3 loop spans 16 amino acids. Germline values: CDR1 LNHDA, CDR2 SQIVND (reference sequence). CDR3 nucleotide sequence: TGTGCCAGTAGTACCGGACAGGGATCGTTGGGGACTGAAGCTTTCTTT. Translation gives CASSTGQGSLGTEAFF. The full variable domain, with the rest looked up from reference TRBV19 and TRBJ1-1, is DGGITQSPKYLFRKEGQNVTLSCEQNLNHDAMYWYRQDPGQGLRLIYYSQIVNDFQKGDIAEGYSVSREKKESFPLTVTSAQKNPTAFYLCASSTGQGSLGTEAFFGQGTRLTVV.

CDR3 sequence: CASSLLLQQNTEAFF. CDR3 sequence (DNA): TGTGCCAGCAGTCTTCTTTTACAGCAAAACACTGAAGCTTTCTTT. The chain is built from TRBV6-1 and TRBJ1-1; D ambiguous. The CDR3 has 15 amino acids. The germline V gene has CDR1 MNHNS and CDR2 SASEGT. The V end lost 5 bases, the J end lost 2 bases, and 15 bases lay between the germline ends.